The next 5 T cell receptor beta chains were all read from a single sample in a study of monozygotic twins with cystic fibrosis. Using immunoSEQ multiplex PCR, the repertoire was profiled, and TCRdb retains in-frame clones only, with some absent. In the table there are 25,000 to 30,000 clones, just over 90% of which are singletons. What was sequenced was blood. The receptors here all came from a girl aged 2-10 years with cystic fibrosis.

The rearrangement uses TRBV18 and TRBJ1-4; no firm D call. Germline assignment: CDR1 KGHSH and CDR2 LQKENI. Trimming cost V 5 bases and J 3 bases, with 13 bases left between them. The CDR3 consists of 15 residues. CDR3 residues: CASSGPGPPNEKLFF. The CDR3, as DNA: TGTGCCAGCTCAGGACCGGGCCCGCCTAATGAAAAACTGTTTTTT.

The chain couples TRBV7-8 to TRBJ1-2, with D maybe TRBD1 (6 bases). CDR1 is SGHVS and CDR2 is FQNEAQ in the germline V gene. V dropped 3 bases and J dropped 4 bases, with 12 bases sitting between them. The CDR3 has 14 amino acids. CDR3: CASSFTGQSYGYTF. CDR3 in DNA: TGTGCCAGCAGCTTTACAGGGCAGTCCTATGGCTACACCTTC.

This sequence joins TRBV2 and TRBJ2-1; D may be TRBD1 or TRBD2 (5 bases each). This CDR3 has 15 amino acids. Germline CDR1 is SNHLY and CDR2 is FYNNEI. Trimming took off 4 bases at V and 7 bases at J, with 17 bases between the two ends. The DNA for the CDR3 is TGTGCCAGCAGTGCCGGGACCCAGATAGTTAATGAGCAGTTCTTC. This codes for CASSAGTQIVNEQFF.

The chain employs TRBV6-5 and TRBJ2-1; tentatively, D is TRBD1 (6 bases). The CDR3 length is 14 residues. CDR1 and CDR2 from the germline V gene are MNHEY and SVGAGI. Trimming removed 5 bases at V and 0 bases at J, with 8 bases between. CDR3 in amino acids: CASSTGNSYNEQFF. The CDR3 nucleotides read TGTGCCAGCAGTACAGGGAACTCCTACAATGAGCAGTTCTTC.

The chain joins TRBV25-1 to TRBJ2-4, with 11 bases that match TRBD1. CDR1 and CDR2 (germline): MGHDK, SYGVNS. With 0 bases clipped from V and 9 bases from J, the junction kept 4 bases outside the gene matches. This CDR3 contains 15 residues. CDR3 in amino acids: CASSEYGGTGGIQYF. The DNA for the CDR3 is TGTGCCAGCAGTGAATATGGGGGGACAGGGGGCATTCAGTACTTC.